This TCR beta chain derives from a study of blood T cell repertoires in COVID-19. The table came from immunoSEQ multiplex PCR; TCRdb's copy has only in-frame clones and leaves some out. The profile shows around 240,000 clones, approximately 85% of them singletons. This clone appeared a few times. Specimen: PBMCs or T cells enriched from blood (not recorded which). This sequence originates from a woman in her fifties or sixties who had recovered from COVID-19.

The CDR3: CASSNRGANYGYTF. Written as DNA, the CDR3 is TGTGCCAGCAGCAACAGGGGAGCTAACTATGGCTACACCTTC. The J gene is TRBJ1-2, the V gene TRBV28, with TRBD1 matching 7 bases. V shed 6 bases and J 0 bases; nucleotides not matched to a gene: 4. The CDR3 is made up of 14 amino acids. CDR1 MDHEN and CDR2 SYDVKM come from the germline V gene.